The 10 T cell receptor beta chains reported below all come from one sample, sequenced in a study of response to subunit inactivated influenza vaccine. One entry per CDR3 protein, called by TCRdb with MiXCR from the RT-PCR reads. The sample shows roughly 790,000 distinct CDR3 sequences, 21% of them seen only once. This specimen consisted of PBMCs from blood, obtained around 5 days after vaccination. All receptors come from a man in his fifties or sixties who received an inactivated influenza vaccine.

The genes are TRBV20-1 and TRBJ2-3, with 9 positions matching TRBD1. Germline CDR1 is DFQATT and CDR2 is SNEGSKA (reference sequence). This CDR3 has 13 amino acids. The CDR3 protein is CSPGTGYRDTQYF. CDR3 DNA: TGCAGCCCAGGGACAGGGTATCGAGATACGCAGTATTTT.

This sequence joins TRBV28 and TRBJ2-1, with a possible D match to TRBD1 (6 bases). The CDR3 length is 15 residues. With 6 bases removed from V and 1 base from J, the gap between germline ends came to 13 bases. CDR1 MDHEN and CDR2 SYDVKM come from the germline V gene. CDR3 loop: CASRRLDSSYNEQFF. The CDR3 coding sequence is TGTGCCAGCAGACGATTGGACAGTTCCTACAATGAGCAGTTCTTC.

The chain couples TRBV15 to TRBJ2-3; D not resolved. Between the trimmed V and J ends, which lost 0 bases and 7 bases, there was a span of 20 bases. Germline CDR1 and CDR2: LNHNV and YYDKDF (reference sequence). This CDR3 contains 17 residues. The CDR3 region has the DNA TGTGCCACCAGCAGAGATGAGGCACAGCCCATTCGGTATACGCAGTATTTT. Its translation: CATSRDEAQPIRYTQYF.

The genes are TRBV5-6 and TRBJ1-1; 9 bases agree with TRBD1. Unmatched junction bases numbered 13, after V lost 3 bases and J lost 1 base. Germline loops: CDR1 SGHDT, CDR2 YYEEEE. This CDR3 is built from 18 residues. For the CDR3, the DNA is TGTGCCAGCAGCTATGACTGGGACAGGGATCATACGAACACTGAAGCTTTCTTT. Translating gives CASSYDWDRDHTNTEAFF. The full variable domain, with the rest looked up from reference TRBV5-6 and TRBJ1-1, is DAGVTQSPTHLIKTRGQQVTLRCSPKSGHDTVSWYQQALGQGPQFIFQYYEEEERQRGNFPDRFSGHQFPNYSSELNVNALLLGDSALYLCASSYDWDRDHTNTEAFFGQGTRLTVV.

This clonotype was counted a few times. This chain links TRBV5-4 with TRBJ2-5; perhaps TRBD2 as D (7 bases). CDR1 SGHNT and CDR2 YYREEE come from the germline V gene (reference sequence). Deletions cut 0 bases from V and 4 bases from J, with 13 bases between. This CDR3 region has 15 residues. CDR3 residues: CASSLVGGARETQYF. The DNA for the CDR3 is TGTGCCAGCAGCTTGGTGGGGGGGGCTAGAGAGACCCAGTACTTC.

The rearrangement uses TRBV3-1 and TRBJ2-2; 9 bases are a match to TRBD2. The V gene end was trimmed by 4 bases and the J gene end by 5 bases; junction bases not matched to a gene: 11. Germline values: CDR1 LGHDT, CDR2 YNNKEL (reference sequence). The CDR3 runs to 17 residues. The CDR3 sequence: CASSPFPAGGWTGELFF. CDR3 nucleotide sequence: TGTGCCAGCAGCCCTTTTCCAGCGGGAGGCTGGACCGGGGAGCTGTTTTTT.

This clonotype has a handful of counts. One end of the junction does not line up with germline, which may come from a read error. The chain joins TRBV6-6 to TRBJ2-7; TRBD2 is a possible D gene (6 bases). The germline V gene encodes CDR1 MNHNY and CDR2 SVGAGI (reference sequence). CDR3 length: 13 residues. The CDR3 region has the DNA TGTGCCAGCAGTTATCTCGGGAGCGACCCGTTTGGCTTC. This codes for CASSYLGSDPFGF.

The CDR3 sequence is CASPSAGTGEQYF. CDR3 bases: TGTGCCAGCCCTTCCGCAGGAACGGGGGAGCAGTACTTC. The chain carries TRBV12-3 or TRBV12-4 and TRBJ2-7, with D perhaps matching TRBD2 (5 bases). This CDR3 region has 13 residues. V was shortened by 8 bases and J by 7 bases, with 18 bases between the two germline ends.

The rearrangement joins TRBV5-1 to TRBJ1-1; D unresolved. Germline V gene lookup returns CDR1 SGHRS and CDR2 YFSETQ. The CDR3 spans 13 residues. Between the trimmed V and J ends, which lost 5 bases and 6 bases, there was a span of 14 bases. CDR3 nucleotides: TGCGCCAGCAGGCTCACGGACGGTGCTGAAGCTTTCTTT. Translation: CASRLTDGAEAFF.

The chain carries TRBV7-2 and TRBJ2-1; TRBD2 aligns across 9 bases. Germline V gives CDR1 SGHTA, CDR2 FQGNSA. The CDR3 is made up of 15 amino acids. V lost 1 base to trimming and J lost 6 bases; unmatched junction nucleotides: 4. In DNA, the CDR3 is TGTGCCAGCAGCTTAGTTAGCGGGAGTCTCAATGAGCAGTTCTTC. This translates into CASSLVSGSLNEQFF.